One and the same sample provided the 22 T cell receptor beta chains below, sequenced in a study of control samples from healthy donors and cancer patients. Libraries were prepared by immunoSEQ multiplex PCR; TCRdb keeps only in-frame clonotypes and omits some of them. The profile shows approximately 45,000 clones, 85% to 95% of them singletons. Sequenced input: PBMCs. Receptors originate from a woman in her thirties or forties with head and neck cancer.

The chain is built from TRBV15 and TRBJ2-7; D may be TRBD1 (6 bases). Per the germline V gene, CDR1 is LNHNV and CDR2 is YYDKDF (reference sequence). With 1 base removed from V and 6 bases from J, the gap between germline ends came to 19 bases. This CDR3 has 16 amino acids. The CDR3 protein is CATSRGFGTINPEQYF. In nucleotides, the CDR3 is TGTGCCACCAGCAGAGGATTCGGGACAATAAACCCCGAGCAGTACTTC.

The rearrangement links TRBV7-8 to TRBJ1-1; no reliable D call. This CDR3 region has 14 residues. The V end lost 4 bases, the J end lost 7 bases, and 16 bases lay between the germline ends. Germline lookup yields CDR1 SGHVS and CDR2 FQNEAQ. Here the CDR3 DNA reads TGTGCCAGCAGCTGGGTTAGGGCGGGCGTTGAAGCTTTCTTT. Translated: CASSWVRAGVEAFF.

The V call is TRBV28, the J call TRBJ1-5; D is ambiguous. Germline V gives CDR1 MDHEN, CDR2 SYDVKM. The CDR3 spans 15 residues. Trimming removed 7 bases from V and 4 bases from J, with 17 bases in between. The CDR3 DNA sequence: TGTGCCAGCAACGACCCCCCCCTCTTAAATCAGCCCCAGCATTTT. Its protein product is CASNDPPLLNQPQHF. Full variable domain (remainder filled in from reference TRBV28 and TRBJ1-5): DVKVTQSSRYLVKRTGEKVFLECVQDMDHENMFWYRQDPGLGLRLIYFSYDVKMKEKGDIPEGYSVSREKKERFSLILESASTNQTSMYLCASNDPPLLNQPQHFGDGTRLSIL.

J is TRBJ1-1 and V is TRBV18; possibly TRBD1 for D (5 bases). The ends were cut back, 7 bases at V and 1 base at J, with 10 bases in the middle. The CDR3 is made up of 13 amino acids. The V gene's germline CDR1 is KGHSH and CDR2 LQKENI. CDR3: CASLNGGNTEAFF. DNA for the CDR3: TGTGCCAGCTTAAACGGGGGGAACACTGAAGCTTTCTTT.

The chain uses TRBV15 and TRBJ2-7; D unresolved. The length of the CDR3 is 16 residues. V gave up 1 base and J gave up 6 bases, with 19 bases separating them. The germline V gene has CDR1 LNHNV and CDR2 YYDKDF (reference sequence). The CDR3 nucleotides are TGTGCCACCAGCAGAGGGGTCGGATCGGCGCCTCTCGAGCAGTACTTC. This sequence encodes CATSRGVGSAPLEQYF.

The chain joins TRBV6-1 to TRBJ1-5; D is undetermined. V lost 2 bases and J lost 4, with 9 bases in between. CDR3 length: 14 residues. Per germline, CDR1 MNHNS and CDR2 SASEGT. CDR3 region: CASSELRRNQPQHF. The CDR3 bases are TGTGCCAGCAGTGAACTTCGGCGGAATCAGCCCCAGCATTTT.

The chain recombines TRBV27 with TRBJ2-5; D gene unclear. Germline V gives CDR1 MNHEY, CDR2 SMNVEV (reference sequence). V shed 8 bases and J shed 7 bases, with 17 bases lying between them. The CDR3 has 13 amino acids. This chain's CDR3 is CASRTTTVGTQYF. The CDR3 DNA follows: TGTGCCAGCCGAACAACTACCGTAGGGACCCAGTACTTC.

This clone has a single count. CDR3 amino acids: CASALGGTDYGYTF. The CDR3 bases are TGTGCATCCGCATTGGGGGGTACTGACTATGGCTACACCTTC. The chain uses TRBV6-5 and TRBJ1-2; tentative D call: TRBD1 (5 bases). Germline V gives CDR1 MNHEY, CDR2 SVGAGI. The CDR3 spans 14 residues.

The rearrangement uses TRBV4-1 and TRBJ2-5; TRBD2 matches 15 bases. Germline V CDR1 and CDR2: MGHRA, YSYEKL. Trimming removed 4 bases from V and 3 bases from J; junction bases left unmatched: 3. The CDR3 has 16 amino acids. The CDR3 here is CASSRTSGGAEETQYF. DNA for the CDR3: TGCGCCAGCAGCCGGACTAGCGGGGGGGCGGAAGAGACCCAGTACTTC.

The CDR3 is CASSVGQGVKTEAFF. For the CDR3, the DNA is TGTGCCAGCAGCGTTGGACAGGGGGTAAAAACTGAAGCTTTCTTT. The genes are TRBV5-4 and TRBJ1-1, with 10 positions matching TRBD1. Per the germline V gene, CDR1 is SGHNT and CDR2 is YYREEE (reference sequence). The junction had 8 bases not matched to a gene; V was cut back by 4 bases and J by 5 bases. The CDR3 is 15 residues long.

The chain couples TRBV5-1 to TRBJ1-1, with TRBD1 as a possible D gene (5 bases). V lost 3 bases to trimming and J lost 2 bases, with 8 bases between them. The CDR3 extends over 13 amino acids. Germline V gene data show CDR1 as SGHRS and CDR2 as YFSETQ. CDR3 protein: CASSWGGNTEAFF. The CDR3 DNA follows: TGCGCCAGCAGCTGGGGGGGAAACACTGAAGCTTTCTTT.

This clone was detected once. The chain employs TRBV4-1 and TRBJ2-1; the match to TRBD2 covers 11 bases. Trimming cost V 3 bases and J 7 bases; bases outside gene matches: 14. The CDR3 runs 18 residues. Germline CDR1 MGHRA, CDR2 YSYEKL. Here the CDR3 DNA reads TGCGCCAGCAGCCATTGGTCAATAGCGGGGGGGCCGGGTAATGAGCAGTTCTTC. It yields the protein CASSHWSIAGGPGNEQFF.

The V and J genes are TRBV11-2 and TRBJ2-5; 7 positions agree with TRBD1. The germline V gene encodes CDR1 SGHAT and CDR2 FQNNGV. This CDR3 comprises 14 residues. Losses at the gene ends were 5 bases for V and 7 bases for J; bases not matched to a gene: 10. CDR3 sequence (DNA): TGTGCCAGCAGCACTCAGGGGGAGCGAGGGACCCAGTACTTC. It specifies CASSTQGERGTQYF.

This chain connects TRBV18 to TRBJ1-2; no definite D call. V shed 0 bases and J shed 4 bases, with 12 bases lying between them. Germline V gene sequence: CDR1 KGHSH, CDR2 LQKENI. The CDR3 covers 15 residues. DNA of the CDR3: TGTGCCAGCTCACCACCTTATTTGAAGACCTATGGCTACACCTTC. Translation gives CASSPPYLKTYGYTF.

The V gene is TRBV27, the J gene TRBJ1-2; TRBD1 matches at 12 bases. The germline gives CDR1 MNHEY, CDR2 SMNVEV (reference sequence). The length of the CDR3 is 14 residues. V was pared by 2 bases and J by 6 bases, with 1 base of the junction left unmatched. CDR3 loop: CASSLGTGGDGYTF. In nucleotides, the CDR3 is TGTGCCAGCAGTTTAGGGACAGGGGGCGATGGCTACACCTTC.

The chain couples TRBV4-2 to TRBJ1-1; D not certain. The CDR3 consists of 16 residues. V gave up 2 bases and J gave up 7 bases, with 20 bases separating them. The germline CDR1 and CDR2 sequences are LGHNA and YNFKEQ. CDR3 sequence: CASSQPIADGILEAFF. DNA for the CDR3: TGTGCCAGCAGCCAACCCATAGCCGACGGAATACTTGAAGCTTTCTTT.

This clone was detected only once. The V call is TRBV5-1, the J call TRBJ2-1; 8 bases map to TRBD2. Per germline, CDR1 SGHRS and CDR2 YFSETQ. The CDR3 extends over 16 amino acids. V was clipped by 7 bases and J by 3 bases; unmatched bases: 12. This CDR3 is CASAPGGGRSYNEQFF. The CDR3 DNA reads TGCGCCAGCGCCCCGGGGGGGGGAAGAAGCTACAATGAGCAGTTCTTC.

The V and J genes are TRBV5-1 and TRBJ2-1, with 9 bases fitting TRBD1. The CDR3 has 15 residues. The germline V gene encodes CDR1 SGHRS and CDR2 YFSETQ. Losses at the gene ends were 1 base for V and 6 bases for J; bases not matched to a gene: 5. CDR3 in amino acids: CASSLRQGVGNEQFF. CDR3 nucleotide sequence: TGCGCCAGCAGCTTGCGACAGGGGGTAGGCAATGAGCAGTTCTTC.

A single count supports this clone. The V call is TRBV7-2, the J call TRBJ2-7; D is tentatively TRBD1 or TRBD2 (5 bases each). The V gene lost 3 bases and the J gene lost 3 bases, with 12 bases spanning the gap. The CDR3 sequence is 14 residues long. Looked up from germline, CDR1 is SGHTA and CDR2 is FQGNSA. The CDR3 loop reads CASSFRDGLYEQYF. The CDR3 nucleotides read TGTGCCAGCAGCTTTCGGGACGGCCTCTACGAGCAGTACTTC.

The V gene is TRBV23-1, the J gene TRBJ1-5, with 7 bases matching TRBD1. TRBV23-1 falls under the ORF class, with uncertain function. V shed 3 bases, J shed 0 bases, and the junction held 5 bases outside the gene matches. This CDR3 is 16 amino acids long. This CDR3 is CASSHSTGRSNQPQHF. The CDR3 DNA is TGCGCCAGCAGTCATTCGACAGGGCGTAGCAATCAGCCCCAGCATTTT.

By frequency in the sample, this clone is large. Here the CDR3 DNA reads TGTGCCAGCAGTTTTCGGGGCACCGGCGACGAGCAGTACTTC. This gives the protein CASSFRGTGDEQYF. The rearrangement links TRBV28 to TRBJ2-7; D might be TRBD1 or TRBD2, each matching 5 bases. There are 14 residues in the CDR3. Germline V CDR1 and CDR2: MDHEN, SYDVKM. Between the trimmed V and J ends, which lost 3 bases and 5 bases, there was a span of 14 bases.

The chain is built from TRBV7-9 and TRBJ1-5; no definite D call. The V end was cut by 5 bases, the J end by 4 bases, with 9 bases between. The CDR3 runs to 13 residues. The V gene's germline CDR1 is SEHNR and CDR2 FQNEAQ (reference sequence). CDR3 in DNA: TGTGCCAGCAGCCGCGGACCTAATCAGCCCCAGCATTTT. Protein: CASSRGPNQPQHF.